The present TCR beta chain was sequenced within a study of technical replicates of blood from a handful of donors. V was pared by 4 bases and J by 5 bases, with 2 bases of the junction left unmatched. Germline CDR1 MNHEY, CDR2 SVGAGI. The CDR3 spans 14 residues. Clones were read by immunoSEQ multiplex PCR, and TCRdb kept only the in-frame ones, dropping some. The sample carries 67,000 or so clones, around 95% recorded once. The sequencing input was T cells isolated from PBMCs. The sequence was collected from a human donor in good health. The chain recombines TRBV6-5 with TRBJ2-2, with 9 bases aligning to TRBD1. The CDR3 DNA follows: TGTGCCAGCAGTTGGGACAGGGTTACCGGGGAGCTGTTTTTT. Protein product: CASSWDRVTGELFF.